This TCR beta chain was retrieved from a study of blood T cell repertoires in COVID-19. Profiling relied on immunoSEQ multiplex PCR, and the TCRdb table lists in-frame clones only, not all of them. There are 65,000 to 75,000 clones in the sample; approximately 78% occur only once, and roughly 9.7% lies in the top ten. Germline V gene lookup returns CDR1 LNHDA and CDR2 SQIVND (reference sequence). The V and J ends lost 6 bases and 4 bases respectively, with 12 bases between them. The CDR3 sequence is 14 residues long. The source material was peripheral blood. This TCR was recovered from a woman aged 80 or over with acute or convalescent COVID-19. The chain is built from TRBV19 and TRBJ2-2; D is perhaps TRBD1 (6 bases). The CDR3 sequence: CASRLDRSTGELFF. The CDR3 coding sequence is TGTGCCAGTAGATTGGACAGAAGCACCGGGGAGCTGTTTTTT.